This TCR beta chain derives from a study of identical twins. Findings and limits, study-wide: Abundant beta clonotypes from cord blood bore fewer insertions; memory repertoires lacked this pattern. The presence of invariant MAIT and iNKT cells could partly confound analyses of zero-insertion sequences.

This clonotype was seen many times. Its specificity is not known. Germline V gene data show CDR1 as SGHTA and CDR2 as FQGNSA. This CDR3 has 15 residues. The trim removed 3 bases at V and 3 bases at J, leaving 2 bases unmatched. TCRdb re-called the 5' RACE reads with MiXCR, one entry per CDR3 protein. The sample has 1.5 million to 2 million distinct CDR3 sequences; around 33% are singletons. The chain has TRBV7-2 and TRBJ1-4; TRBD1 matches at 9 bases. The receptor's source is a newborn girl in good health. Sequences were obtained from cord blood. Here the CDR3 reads CASSFGTGSNEKLFF. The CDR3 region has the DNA TGTGCCAGCAGCTTTGGGACAGGGTCTAATGAAAAACTGTTTTTT.